The present T cell receptor beta chain was sequenced within a study of cytotoxic CD8 clonotypes in ibrutinib-treated CLL. Across the whole study: The subjects consisted of approximately ten relapsed/refractory and some 15 treatment-naive individuals, with around 17 IGHV unmutated.

This clone was counted between two and nine times. What it binds is not known. The study, taken as a whole, reports: Once treatment began, public clonotypes, which were uncommon, contracted or stayed stable.

The CDR3 extends over 16 amino acids. V was shortened by 6 bases and J by 7 bases, with 19 bases between the two germline ends. Germline V lookup: CDR1 SNHLY, CDR2 FYNNEI. Depth targeted 1 in 200,000 to 1 in 1 million T cells, averaging approximately 10x coverage per clonotype. Sequenced by immunoSEQ multiplex PCR; TCRdb stores in-frame clones only, minus some. The sample lists tens of thousands of clones, under 75% occurring once. Specimen: PBMCs, collected after 12 months of ibrutinib treatment. The sequence was collected from a human donor with chronic lymphocytic leukemia. The rearrangement uses TRBV2 and TRBJ1-6; weak D call: TRBD1 (5 bases). The CDR3 protein is CASSDEGPGTNSPLHF. The CDR3 DNA reads TGTGCCAGCAGCGATGAGGGGCCGGGGACCAATTCACCCCTCCACTTT.